These T cell receptor beta chains were read from a single sample in a study of T-cell reconstitution after alpha-beta-depleted transplantation in children. TCRdb used MiXCR to reprocess the PCR reads, holding one entry per CDR3 protein. This table has around 370,000 distinct CDR3 sequences, 9% to 12% appearing once. This specimen was PBMCs from the stem cell graft donor, taken from the stem cell graft. The receptors stem from a human donor who donated a stem cell graft to a child with acute lymphoblastic leukemia. Both conserved end residues are part of each CDR3. Each record gives: CDR3 length, V gene, clone size, D gene, J gene, CDR3 protein, CDR3 DNA. The D gene is left open where the match is weak. Where a row states a size, it is once, few, many or the class of an expanded clone; other rows omit it.

length: 16; V: TRBV12-3/TRBV12-4; size: many; D: TRBD2; J: TRBJ2-1; CDR3: CASSLARGLAINEQFF; DNA: TGTGCCAGCAGTTTAGCGCGTGGACTAGCGATCAATGAGCAGTTCTTC
length: 11; V: TRBV7-6; size: NA; D: NA; J: TRBJ2-5; CDR3: CASSFTETQYF; DNA: TGTGCCAGCAGCTTCACGGAGACCCAGTACTTC
length: 19; V: TRBV7-3; size: few; D: TRBD1; J: TRBJ2-7; CDR3: CASSFPLGGQGKGRYEQYF; DNA: TGTGCCAGCAGCTTCCCGTTAGGGGGACAGGGCAAGGGACGATACGAGCAGTACTTC
length: 15; V: TRBV27; size: NA; D: NA; J: TRBJ1-1; CDR3: CASSRKQFLNTEAFF; DNA: TGTGCCAGCAGTCGGAAACAGTTTTTGAACACTGAAGCTTTCTTT
length: 19; V: TRBV11-2; size: few; D: NA; J: TRBJ1-3; CDR3: CASSSIRYRERHTRNTIYF; DNA: TGTGCCAGCAGCTCCATTCGTTACAGGGAAAGACACACCCGAAACACCATATATTTT
length: 13; V: TRBV7-8; size: NA; D: NA; J: TRBJ1-2; CDR3: CASSGRERAGYTF; DNA: TGTGCCAGCAGCGGGAGAGAGAGGGCTGGCTACACCTTC
length: 13; V: TRBV11-2; size: NA; D: NA; J: TRBJ2-1; CDR3: CASSRRTYNEQFF; DNA: TGTGCCAGCAGCCGTAGGACCTACAATGAGCAGTTCTTC
length: 14; V: TRBV5-1; size: few; D: NA; J: TRBJ2-5; CDR3: CASSLGRLQETQYF; DNA: TGCGCCAGCAGCTTGGGTCGGCTCCAAGAGACCCAGTACTTC
length: 16; V: TRBV18; size: few; D: TRBD2; J: TRBJ2-7; CDR3: CASSPPGGGSSYEQYF; DNA: TGTGCCAGCTCACCACCGGGCGGGGGGAGCTCCTACGAGCAGTACTTC
length: 16; V: TRBV10-3; size: few; D: NA; J: TRBJ2-3; CDR3: CAISDLLEGGGDTQYF; DNA: TGTGCCATCAGTGATTTACTAGAGGGGGGTGGAGATACGCAGTATTTT
length: 14; V: TRBV3-1; size: many; D: NA; J: TRBJ2-1; CDR3: CASSQREVGNEQFF; DNA: TGTGCCAGCAGCCAACGCGAAGTGGGTAATGAGCAGTTCTTC
length: 14; V: TRBV7-2; size: NA; D: NA; J: TRBJ1-3; CDR3: CASSQQSSGNTIYF; DNA: TGTGCCAGCAGCCAGCAAAGCTCTGGAAACACCATATATTTT
length: 12; V: TRBV30; size: few; D: TRBD1; J: TRBJ2-7; CDR3: CAWSGTGSEQYF; DNA: TGTGCCTGGAGTGGGACAGGAAGCGAGCAGTACTTC
length: 15; V: TRBV9; size: NA; D: NA; J: TRBJ2-2; CDR3: CASSVARGLAGELFF; DNA: TGTGCCAGCAGCGTAGCCAGGGGTTTAGCCGGGGAGCTGTTTTTT
length: 16; V: TRBV10-3; size: many; D: TRBD1; J: TRBJ2-2; CDR3: CAISEPGTAITGELFF; DNA: TGTGCCATCAGTGAGCCCGGGACAGCCATCACCGGGGAGCTGTTTTTT
length: 14; V: TRBV7-2; size: many; D: NA; J: TRBJ2-7; CDR3: CASSSRTDSYEQYF; DNA: TGTGCCAGCAGCTCCCGGACAGATTCCTACGAGCAGTACTTC
length: 15; V: TRBV4-3; size: NA; D: NA; J: TRBJ2-5; CDR3: CASSQDGYIPETQYF; DNA: TGCGCCAGCAGCCAAGATGGCTATATCCCAGAGACCCAGTACTTC
length: 14; V: TRBV20-1; size: NA; D: NA; J: TRBJ1-1; CDR3: CSARLGGAPTEAFF; DNA: TGCAGTGCTAGATTGGGAGGGGCTCCGACTGAAGCTTTCTTT
length: 13; V: TRBV18; size: NA; D: TRBD1; J: TRBJ1-4; CDR3: CASQQGQREKLFF; DNA: TGTGCCAGCCAACAGGGGCAAAGAGAAAAACTGTTTTTT
length: 16; V: TRBV2; size: NA; D: TRBD2; J: TRBJ2-4; CDR3: CASSRTSGRLKNIQYF; DNA: TGTGCCAGCAGTCGGACTAGCGGGAGGCTTAAAAACATTCAGTACTTC
length: 12; V: TRBV20-1; size: NA; D: NA; J: TRBJ1-6; CDR3: CSARADNSPLHF; DNA: TGCAGTGCTAGGGCAGATAATTCACCCCTCCACTTT
length: 17; V: TRBV20-1; size: NA; D: TRBD2; J: TRBJ2-7; CDR3: CSARDSSGRALGYEQYF; DNA: TGCAGTGCTAGAGATAGTAGCGGGAGGGCCTTAGGCTACGAGCAGTACTTC
length: 14; V: TRBV5-1; size: NA; D: NA; J: TRBJ2-7; CDR3: CASSFSGDFYEQYF; DNA: TGCGCCAGCAGCTTTTCAGGGGATTTCTACGAGCAGTACTTC
length: 13; V: TRBV7-2; size: NA; D: TRBD1; J: TRBJ1-1; CDR3: CAGLGQANTEAFF; DNA: TGTGCCGGGCTGGGACAGGCGAACACTGAAGCTTTCTTT